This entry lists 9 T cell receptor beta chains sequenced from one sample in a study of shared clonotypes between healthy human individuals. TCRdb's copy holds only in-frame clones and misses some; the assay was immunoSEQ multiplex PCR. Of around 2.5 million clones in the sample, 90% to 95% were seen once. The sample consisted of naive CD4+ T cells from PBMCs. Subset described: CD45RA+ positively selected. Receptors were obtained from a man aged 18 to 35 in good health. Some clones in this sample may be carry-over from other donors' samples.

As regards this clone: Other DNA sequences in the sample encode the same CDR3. CDR3 coding DNA: TGTGCCAGCAGTTTAGGGGGCTACGAGCAGTACTTC. The encoded protein is CASSLGGYEQYF. The chain joins TRBV27 to TRBJ2-7, with D perhaps TRBD1 or TRBD2 (5 bases each). Germline CDR1 reads MNHEY; CDR2 reads SMNVEV (reference sequence). V was cut by 2 bases and J by 3 bases, with 5 bases left in between. The CDR3 runs 12 residues.

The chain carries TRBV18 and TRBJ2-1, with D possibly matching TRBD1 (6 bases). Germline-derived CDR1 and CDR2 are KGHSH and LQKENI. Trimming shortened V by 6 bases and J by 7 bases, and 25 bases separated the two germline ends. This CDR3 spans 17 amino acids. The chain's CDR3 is CASSRDPPPRDRNEQFF. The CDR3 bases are TGTGCCAGCTCTCGAGACCCCCCCCCGCGTGACAGGAATGAGCAGTTCTTC. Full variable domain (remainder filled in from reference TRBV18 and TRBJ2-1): NAGVMQNPRHLVRRRGQEARLRCSPMKGHSHVYWYRQLPEEGLKFMVYLQKENIIDESGMPKERFSAEFPKEGPSILRIQQVVRGDSAAYFCASSRDPPPRDRNEQFFGPGTRLTVL.

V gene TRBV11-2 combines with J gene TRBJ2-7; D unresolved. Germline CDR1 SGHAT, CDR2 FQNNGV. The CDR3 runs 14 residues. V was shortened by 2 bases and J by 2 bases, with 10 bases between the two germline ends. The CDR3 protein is CASSLLRRAYEQYF. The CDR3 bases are TGTGCCAGCAGCTTACTCAGGCGAGCCTACGAGCAGTACTTC. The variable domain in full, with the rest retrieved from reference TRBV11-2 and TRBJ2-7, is EAGVAQSPRYKIIEKRQSVAFWCNPISGHATLYWYQQILGQGPKLLIQFQNNGVVDDSQLPKDRFSAERLKGVDSTLKIQPAKLEDSAVYLCASSLLRRAYEQYFGPGTRLTVT.

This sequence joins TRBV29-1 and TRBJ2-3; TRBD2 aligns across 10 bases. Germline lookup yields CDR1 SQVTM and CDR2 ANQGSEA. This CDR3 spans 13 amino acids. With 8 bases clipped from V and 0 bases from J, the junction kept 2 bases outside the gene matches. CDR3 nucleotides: TGCAGCACGACTAGCGGGAGCACAGATACGCAGTATTTT. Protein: CSTTSGSTDTQYF.

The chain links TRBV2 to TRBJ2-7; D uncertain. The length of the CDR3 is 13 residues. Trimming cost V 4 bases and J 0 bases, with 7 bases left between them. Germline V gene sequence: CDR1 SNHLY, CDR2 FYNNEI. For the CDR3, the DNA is TGTGCCAGCAGTGCCCCGAGCTCCTACGAGCAGTACTTC. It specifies CASSAPSSYEQYF.

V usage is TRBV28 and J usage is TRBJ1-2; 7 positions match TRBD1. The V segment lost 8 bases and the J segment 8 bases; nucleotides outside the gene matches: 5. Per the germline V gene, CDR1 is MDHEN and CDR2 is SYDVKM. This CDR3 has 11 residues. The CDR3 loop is CASGYRGGYTF. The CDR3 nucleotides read TGTGCCAGCGGATACAGGGGCGGCTACACCTTC.

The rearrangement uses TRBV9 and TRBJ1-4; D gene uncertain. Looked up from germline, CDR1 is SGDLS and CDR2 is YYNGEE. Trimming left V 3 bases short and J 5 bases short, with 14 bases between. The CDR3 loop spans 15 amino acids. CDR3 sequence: CASSATKLNNEKLFF. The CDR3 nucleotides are TGTGCCAGCAGCGCGACAAAGCTTAACAATGAAAAACTGTTTTTT.

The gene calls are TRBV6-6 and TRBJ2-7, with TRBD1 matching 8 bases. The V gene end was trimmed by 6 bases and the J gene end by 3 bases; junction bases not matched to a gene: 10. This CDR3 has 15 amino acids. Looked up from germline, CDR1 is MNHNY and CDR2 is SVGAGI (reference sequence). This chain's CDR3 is CASSRPSGQDYEQYF. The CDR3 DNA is TGTGCCAGCAGCCGACCCTCGGGACAGGACTACGAGCAGTACTTC.

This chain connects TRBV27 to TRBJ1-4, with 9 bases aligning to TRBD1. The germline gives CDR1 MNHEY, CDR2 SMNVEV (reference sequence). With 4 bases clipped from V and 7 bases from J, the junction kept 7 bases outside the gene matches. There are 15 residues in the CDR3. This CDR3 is CASSYVGQGVEKLFF. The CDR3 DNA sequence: TGTGCCAGCAGTTACGTGGGACAGGGAGTTGAAAAACTGTTTTTT. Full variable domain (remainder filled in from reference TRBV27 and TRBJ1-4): EAQVTQNPRYLITVTGKKLTVTCSQNMNHEYMSWYRQDPGLGLRQIYYSMNVEVTDKGDVPEGYKVSRKEKRNFPLILESPSPNQTSLYFCASSYVGQGVEKLFFGSGTQLSVL.